Reported below is one T cell receptor beta chain. The data are from a study of shared T cell receptors in the human thymus. Trimming took off 0 bases at V and 2 bases at J, with 14 bases between the two ends. The germline V gene encodes CDR1 LGHNA and CDR2 YSLEER. There are 16 residues in the CDR3. Assay used: immunoSEQ multiplex PCR; TCRdb lists only in-frame clones, some missing. Among hundreds of thousands of clones listed, around 89% were seen once. These data were likewise used in another study, on human thymus T cells.

This rearrangement joins TRBV4-3 to TRBJ2-7; D is unclear. Source material: thymocytes. The receptor was isolated from a boy younger than two with a congenital heart defect. CDR3 sequence (DNA): TGCGCCAGCAGCCAAGATCCCCGGGTCCGTCCCTACGAGCAGTACTTC. This encodes CASSQDPRVRPYEQYF.